What follows is one T cell receptor beta chain and its context. Using immunoSEQ multiplex PCR, the repertoire was profiled, and TCRdb retains in-frame clones only, with some absent. The sample includes 20,000 to 30,000 clones, about 77% of them seen just once. As to treatment: preoperative locoregional IRX-2 cytokine immunotherapy. Patients received preoperative, locoregional IRX-2 cytokine immunotherapy in a phase Ib study. Germline loops: CDR1 SGHNT, CDR2 YENEEA. V dropped 3 bases and J dropped 5; count of bases not matched to a gene: 3. The CDR3 consists of 14 residues. The source of the sample is a study of preoperative IRX-2 immunotherapy in early breast cancer.

The chain has TRBV11-3 and TRBJ1-1; 10 bases line up with TRBD1. This specimen consisted of lymph node tissue, obtained before IRX-2 immunotherapy. This receptor was taken from a human donor with breast cancer. In DNA, the CDR3 is TGTGCCAGCAGCTTTTTGGACAGGGGGACTGAAGCTTTCTTT. Protein sequence: CASSFLDRGTEAFF.